A selection of T cell receptor beta chains follows, all from one sample in a study of blood T cell repertoires in COVID-19. The assay was immunoSEQ multiplex PCR, and TCRdb's table has in-frame clones only and misses some. This table has about 140,000 clones, about 79% appearing once. The sample was PBMCs or T cells enriched from blood (not recorded which). Receptor source: a woman between 45 and 60 years old who had recovered from COVID-19. Both conserved end residues are part of each CDR3. A D gene is named only where the DNA matches it firmly. A clone size is listed for some rows: how often the clone was seen (once, few, many), or a class if it is expanded.

j_gene | d_gene | v_gene | abundance | CDR3nt | CDR3aa
TRBJ2-6 | . | TRBV2 | once | TGTGCCAGCAGTTCGCCCTATGGGGCCAACGTCCTGACTTTC | CASSSPYGANVLTF
TRBJ1-5 | . | TRBV5-5 | few | TGTGCCAGCAGCACGCAGACTCATCAGCCCCAGCATTTT | CASSTQTHQPQHF
TRBJ1-5 | . | TRBV19 | once | TGTGCCAGTAGTATTGGGGGGGTTCGCAATCAGCCCCAGCATTTT | CASSIGGVRNQPQHF
TRBJ1-4 | . | TRBV11-2 | . | TGTGCCAGCAGCCCAAGGGGCGGGGGTAATGAAAAACTGTTTTTT | CASSPRGGGNEKLFF
TRBJ1-1 | . | TRBV4-2 | . | TGTGCCAGCAGCCATGGGACAAAGAACACTGAAGCTTTCTTT | CASSHGTKNTEAFF
TRBJ2-7 | TRBD1 | TRBV18 | . | TGTGCCAGCTCCCGGGCCAGGGGGCACGAGCAGTACTTC | CASSRARGHEQYF
TRBJ1-3 | . | TRBV14 | . | TGTGCCAGCAGCCACCGGGACTATGGAAACACCATATATTTT | CASSHRDYGNTIYF
TRBJ1-1 | . | TRBV7-2 | few | TGTGCCAGCAGCTTAGTGGCGGATGGGAGGACTGAAGCTTTCTTT | CASSLVADGRTEAFF
TRBJ1-5 | TRBD1 | TRBV7-8 | . | TGTGCCAGCAGCCATCCGGGACAGGGGTCCTATAGCAATCAGCCCCAGCATTTT | CASSHPGQGSYSNQPQHF
TRBJ1-2 | . | TRBV6-1 | . | TGTGCCAGCAGTGAAGAACTCGTATACAGGAAAGCTAACTATGGCTACACCTTC | CASSEELVYRKANYGYTF